The rows below give T cell receptor beta chains drawn from one sample of a study of blood T cells in healthy people across ages. TCRdb ran MiXCR on the 5' RACE reads and lists one entry per CDR3 protein. The profile covers about 730,000 distinct CDR3 sequences, with roughly 41% appearing a single time and under 25% taken by the ten largest. Sequencing input: blood. All receptors derive from an older woman in good health. Each CDR3 is given with its conserved first and last residue.

cdr3_length | j_call | v_call | cdr3_aa
13 | TRBJ2-3 | TRBV5-1 | CASSFLATDTQYF
15 | TRBJ1-2 | TRBV4-2 | CASSQKEREFYGYTF
17 | TRBJ1-2 | TRBV4-2 | CASSQVPHGQDPYGYTF
15 | TRBJ2-7 | TRBV5-5 | CASSWSDSPSYEQYF
15 | TRBJ2-1 | TRBV12-3/TRBV12-4 | CASRTQGGFYNEQFF
12 | TRBJ2-5 | TRBV20-1 | CSARDPQETQYF
13 | - | TRBV20-1 | CSARPQGVYEQYF
13 | TRBJ1-4 | TRBV3-1 | CASSPFRNEKLFF
15 | TRBJ2-1 | TRBV10-3 | CAISGLNGQNNEQFF
15 | TRBJ2-7 | TRBV28 | CASSLGTASSYEQYF
19 | TRBJ2-7 | TRBV27 | CASSPKGSLAVPSSYEQYF
16 | TRBJ1-6 | TRBV20-1 | CSALDRANSISSPLHF
17 | TRBJ2-5 | TRBV6-2/TRBV6-3 | CASSYSRREGHRETQYF
15 | TRBJ2-5 | TRBV20-1 | CSARLLAGYYNEQYF
14 | TRBJ2-5 | TRBV25-1 | CASSVAGARETQYF
15 | TRBJ2-1 | TRBV7-9 | CASSFLTGPFNEQFF
13 | TRBJ2-5 | TRBV7-3 | CASSSSGSLGQYF
15 | TRBJ2-3 | TRBV7-9 | CASSLGPDQTDTQYF
12 | TRBJ2-1 | TRBV6-2/TRBV6-3 | CASSQPYNEQFF
15 | TRBJ2-7 | TRBV12-3/TRBV12-4 | CASSPWAAESHEQYF
14 | TRBJ2-5 | TRBV6-1 | CASRHTGLEETQYF
14 | TRBJ2-1 | TRBV20-1 | CSARGWDGGNEQFF
15 | TRBJ2-2 | TRBV29-1 | CSVSGLAQNTGELFF
14 | TRBJ2-1 | TRBV19 | CATSGQGDYDEQFF
14 | TRBJ2-7 | TRBV29-1 | CSVGYSGYSYEQYF
11 | TRBJ2-1 | TRBV29-1 | CSGKGLAEQFF
11 | TRBJ2-7 | TRBV29-1 | CSVLGAYEQYF
17 | TRBJ2-2 | TRBV6-6 | CASRKTRTDSNTGELFF
16 | TRBJ2-3 | TRBV7-2 | CASSMRLAGYGDTQYF
15 | TRBJ1-2 | TRBV28 | CASSSGQGRNYGYTF
16 | TRBJ2-1 | TRBV12-3/TRBV12-4 | CASSFETSASYNEQFF
12 | TRBJ2-3 | TRBV5-1 | CASHEGRDTQYF
17 | TRBJ2-1 | TRBV7-2 | CASSFASGMGTYNEQFF
19 | TRBJ2-7 | TRBV12-5 | CASGLVLDRGGGRAYEQYF
16 | TRBJ2-3 | TRBV18 | CASSPPAGGSTDTQYF
14 | TRBJ1-1 | TRBV28 | CASSVTVLNTEAFF
14 | TRBJ2-2 | TRBV7-7 | CASGGRANTGELFF
15 | TRBJ2-4 | TRBV11-2 | CASTSLAGGQNIQYF
15 | TRBJ2-7 | TRBV9 | CASSASGTGDHEQYF
14 | TRBJ2-4 | TRBV28 | CASSLRTTKNIQYF
14 | TRBJ2-7 | TRBV6-5 | CASSRAGVGNEQYF
14 | TRBJ2-7 | TRBV6-6 | CASRAQVSSYEQYF
15 | TRBJ1-4 | TRBV12-3/TRBV12-4 | CASGRQGTTNEKLFF
15 | TRBJ1-1 | TRBV4-3 | CASSFYGPGDTEAFF
16 | TRBJ2-3 | TRBV24-1 | CATSGGAADGSDTQYF
20 | TRBJ2-3 | TRBV12-3/TRBV12-4 | CASSFPPATSTGASTDTQYF
15 | TRBJ1-4 | TRBV5-1 | CASSWGGNEKEKLFF
15 | TRBJ2-7 | TRBV6-2/TRBV6-3 | CASRDLAPGGYEQYF
13 | TRBJ1-1 | TRBV28 | CASSQGQKTEAFF
16 | TRBJ2-1 | TRBV7-3 | CASSPDASGITDEQFF
15 | - | TRBV27 | CASSLGQGASHEQYF
16 | TRBJ2-1 | TRBV3-1 | CASSQSRGDSYNEQFF
16 | TRBJ2-1 | TRBV20-1 | CSARDSRSPPGGDQFF
15 | TRBJ1-6 | TRBV7-9 | CASSLMTGPYSPLHF
16 | TRBJ2-1 | TRBV5-1 | CASSPRGPGDYNEQFF
14 | TRBJ2-7 | TRBV10-3 | CAISLTSASDEQYF
12 | TRBJ2-1 | TRBV7-9 | CASSPDINVQFF
14 | TRBJ2-5 | TRBV6-6 | CASRLPSGGETQYF
12 | TRBJ2-3 | TRBV7-2 | CASSFSMSAQYF
14 | TRBJ2-3 | TRBV11-3 | CASSLDHATDTQYF